The T cell receptor beta chain described here comes from a study of control samples from healthy donors and cancer patients. Trimming at V came to 1 base and at J to 4 bases, leaving 1 base not matched to a gene. The germline V gene has CDR1 WSHSY and CDR2 SAAADI. This CDR3 spans 14 amino acids. Using immunoSEQ multiplex PCR, the repertoire was profiled, and TCRdb retains in-frame clones only, with some absent. Of over 100,000 clones in the sample, 70% to 90% were seen once. The sequence was obtained from a man aged 35-49 years in good health. The rearrangement uses TRBV10-2 and TRBJ2-7; 10 bases are shared with TRBD1. The sequenced sample consisted of blood. The DNA of the CDR3 is TGCGCCAGCAGTGAGTGGGACAGGGGATACGAGCAGTACTTC. Amino acids: CASSEWDRGYEQYF.